This T cell receptor beta chain was documented in a study of blood T cell repertoires in COVID-19. Authors' data handling: Amplifying reference gene primers gave estimates of nucleated cell counts. Assay: immunoSEQ multiplex PCR; the TCRdb copy retains only in-frame clones and omits some. D and trimming come from the DNA, and the V and J calls and clone size come from that table. The sample yields about 130,000 clones, about 85% seen once. V was pared by 6 bases and J by 1 base, with 7 bases between. Germline-derived CDR1 and CDR2 are MNHEY and SVGAGI. This CDR3 comprises 13 residues. The chain combines TRBV6-5 with TRBJ1-3, with D possibly matching TRBD1 (5 bases). The receptor was derived from a man aged 35 to 55 with active or convalescent COVID-19. The source material was peripheral blood. This chain's CDR3 is CASSQGSGNTIYF. The CDR3 bases are TGTGCCAGCAGCCAGGGTTCTGGAAACACCATATATTTT.